A selection of T cell receptor beta chains follows, all from one sample in a study of T cell repertoires in cytomegalovirus infection. TCRdb itself ran the reads through MiXCR, one entry per CDR3 protein. The sample includes 900,000 to 950,000 distinct CDR3 sequences, less than 40% seen only once; the top ten take around 15%. Antigens for these TCRs are unknown. Specimen: cultured CD8+ T cells from PBMCs, collected from culture after CMV antigen stimulation. These receptors were taken from a human donor in good health (CMV status not recorded). Some clones in this sample may be carry-over from other donors' samples. The CDR3 runs from the conserved cysteine through the conserved F or W. The D gene is left open where the match is weak. Not all rows give a size; the values are once, few, many and, for expanded clones, a class.

TRBD1	TRBV28	NA	TRBJ1-5	TGTGCCAGCAGTTCGTCCCGGGACAGGGACAATCAGCCCCAGCATTTT	CASSSSRDRDNQPQHF
NA	TRBV12-3/TRBV12-4	few	TRBJ2-3	TGTGCCAGCAGTCCTTTAGGGGGGGGTGATTTAGATACGCAGTATTTT	CASSPLGGGDLDTQYF
NA	TRBV4-1	NA	TRBJ2-5	TGCGCCAGCAGCCAAGATCACGGGGAATCTCAAGAGACCCAGTACTTC	CASSQDHGESQETQYF
NA	TRBV11-2	few	TRBJ2-2	TGTGCCAGCAGCCCGGGACGGGTACGACCCGGGGAGCTGTTTTTT	CASSPGRVRPGELFF
NA	TRBV7-9	few	TRBJ1-5	TGTGCCAGCAGCCCCGCGGGGGCTTCTCAGCCCCAGCATTTT	CASSPAGASQPQHF
NA	TRBV24-1	few	TRBJ2-1	TGTGCCACCAGCACTCGGACAGACAGCTCCTACAATGAGCAGTTCTTC	CATSTRTDSSYNEQFF
NA	TRBV15	NA	TRBJ2-1	TGTGCCACCAGCAGAGATGGGTGGGGCAAGGATGAGCAGTTCTTC	CATSRDGWGKDEQFF
TRBD2	TRBV4-2	NA	TRBJ2-1	TGTGCCAGCAGCCAAGATTGGGGGGGATTAGATGAGCAGTTCTTC	CASSQDWGGLDEQFF
TRBD2	TRBV7-2	few	TRBJ2-3	TGTGCCAGCAGCTTAAAGGAGCGGGGGGGTTTATCTAGCACAGATACGCAGTATTTT	CASSLKERGGLSSTDTQYF
NA	TRBV10-3	few	TRBJ1-2	TGTGCCATGGGACGACAAAATGAGGCCTATGGCTACACCTTC	CAMGRQNEAYGYTF
NA	TRBV4-1	NA	TRBJ2-5	TGCGCCAGCAACCAAGAACCCGTCCTCCAAGAGACCCAGTACTTC	CASNQEPVLQETQYF
NA	TRBV24-1	NA	TRBJ2-1	TGTGCCACCAGTGCAGACAATGAGCAGTTCTTC	CATSADNEQFF
NA	TRBV12-3/TRBV12-4	many	TRBJ1-3	TGTGCCAGCAGCTCCGGCTCAGGGGAGTATGGAAACACCATATATTTT	CASSSGSGEYGNTIYF
TRBD1	TRBV7-8	many	TRBJ2-3	TGTGCCAGCAGCTTGGACAGGGTTGACGATACGCAGTATTTT	CASSLDRVDDTQYF